This T cell receptor (beta chain) was identified in a study of graft-versus-host responses after intestinal transplantation. Study-level information: Recipients got multivisceral, liver-intestinal, or isolated intestinal transplants. All recipients got anti-thymocyte globulin induction, then tacrolimus and steroids for 2 to 4 years. General study findings and limits: Among circulating GvH clones, peak levels were associated with early post-transplant declines in HvG clones. Among recipient marrow samples, GvH clones were found; some appeared first in ileum or blood.

This clone was seen once. The target antigen is unknown. Assay: immunoSEQ multiplex PCR; the TCRdb copy retains only in-frame clones and omits some. The sample holds about 99,000 clones; about 90% are singletons and the top ten take around 0.9%. CDR1 and CDR2 (germline): SGHDT, YYEEEE. CDR3 size: 14 residues. V lost 0 bases to trimming and J lost 10 bases; unmatched junction nucleotides: 9. This specimen consisted of unstimulated CD4+ T cells sorted from spleen or lymph node cells, obtained before intestinal transplant. The TCR comes from a human donor who received an intestinal transplant. V and J are TRBV5-6 and TRBJ1-2; 7 bases are shared with TRBD1. For the CDR3, the DNA is TGTGCCAGCAGCTTGGGGACAGGCCTTGAAGACTACACCTTC. Translating gives CASSLGTGLEDYTF.